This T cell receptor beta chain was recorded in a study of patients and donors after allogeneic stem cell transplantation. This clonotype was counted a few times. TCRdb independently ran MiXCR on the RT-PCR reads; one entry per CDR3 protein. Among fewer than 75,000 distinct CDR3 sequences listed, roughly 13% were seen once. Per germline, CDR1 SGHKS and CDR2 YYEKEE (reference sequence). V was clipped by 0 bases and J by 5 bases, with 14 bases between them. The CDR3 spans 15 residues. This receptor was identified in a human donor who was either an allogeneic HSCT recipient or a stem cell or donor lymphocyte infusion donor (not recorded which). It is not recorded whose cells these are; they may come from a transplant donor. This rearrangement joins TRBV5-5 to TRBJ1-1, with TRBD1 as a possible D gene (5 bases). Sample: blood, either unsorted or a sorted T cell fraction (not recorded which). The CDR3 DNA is TGTGCCAGCAGCTTGGCCGCGGGGCAGAGGACTGAAGCTTTCTTT. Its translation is CASSLAAGQRTEAFF.